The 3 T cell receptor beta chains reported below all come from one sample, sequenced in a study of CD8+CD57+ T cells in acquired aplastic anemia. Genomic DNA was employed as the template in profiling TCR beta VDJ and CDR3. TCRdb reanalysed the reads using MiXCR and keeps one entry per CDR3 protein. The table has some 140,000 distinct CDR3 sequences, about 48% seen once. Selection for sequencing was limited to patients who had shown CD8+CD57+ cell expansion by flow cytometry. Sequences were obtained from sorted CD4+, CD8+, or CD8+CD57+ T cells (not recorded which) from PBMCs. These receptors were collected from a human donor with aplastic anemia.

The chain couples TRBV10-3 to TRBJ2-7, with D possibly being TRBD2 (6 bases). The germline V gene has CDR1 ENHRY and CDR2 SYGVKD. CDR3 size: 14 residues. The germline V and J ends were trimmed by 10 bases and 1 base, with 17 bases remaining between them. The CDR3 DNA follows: TGTGCCACTCAAGTGGGGCGGGAATCCTACGAGCAGTACTTC. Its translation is CATQVGRESYEQYF.

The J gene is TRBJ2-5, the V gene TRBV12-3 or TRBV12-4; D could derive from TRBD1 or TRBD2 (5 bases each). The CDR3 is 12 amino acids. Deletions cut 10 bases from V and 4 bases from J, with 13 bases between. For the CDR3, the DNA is TGTGCCACTTCGAGTGGGGGAGAGACCCAGTACTTC. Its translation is CATSSGGETQYF.

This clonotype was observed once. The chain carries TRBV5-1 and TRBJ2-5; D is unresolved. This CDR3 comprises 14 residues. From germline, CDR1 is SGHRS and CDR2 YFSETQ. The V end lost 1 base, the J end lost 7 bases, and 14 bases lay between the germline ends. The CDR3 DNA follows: TGCGCCAGCAGCTTGACGCTGGATATTGGGACCCAGTACTTC. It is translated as CASSLTLDIGTQYF.